The rows below give T cell receptor beta chains drawn from one sample of a study of T cell responses to AZD1222 COVID-19 vaccine. Clones were read by immunoSEQ multiplex PCR, and TCRdb kept only the in-frame ones, dropping some. Seen here are tens of thousands of clones, 85% to 90% observed once, and the top ten hold 7.5% to 9.5%. Source: peripheral blood, taken on day 0 of AZD1222 vaccination. All receptors derive from an adult in good health. CDR3s include the opening cysteine and the closing phenylalanine or tryptophan. The order of the fields is V gene, D gene, J gene, clone size, CDR3 protein, CDR3 DNA. The D gene is left open where the match is weak. Size tells how often a clone was seen (once, few, many) or the class of an expanded clone, and some rows leave it out.

v_call: TRBV13
d_call: .
j_call: TRBJ2-2
clone_size: .
cdr3_aa: CASSLGRSTGELFF
cdr3_nt: TGTGCCAGCAGCTTAGGCCGGTCAACCGGGGAGCTGTTTTTT

v_call: TRBV4-1
d_call: .
j_call: TRBJ2-1
clone_size: .
cdr3_aa: CASSLRTSTYNEQFF
cdr3_nt: TGCGCCAGCAGCCTCCGGACTTCGACCTACAATGAGCAGTTCTTC

v_call: TRBV29-1
d_call: TRBD2
j_call: TRBJ2-3
clone_size: .
cdr3_aa: CSGGGLAVTDTQYF
cdr3_nt: TGCAGCGGCGGCGGACTAGCGGTCACAGATACGCAGTATTTT

v_call: TRBV5-4
d_call: TRBD2
j_call: TRBJ2-1
clone_size: .
cdr3_aa: CASSHRTSDYNEQFF
cdr3_nt: TGTGCCAGCAGCCATCGGACTAGCGACTACAATGAGCAGTTCTTC

v_call: TRBV21-1
d_call: .
j_call: TRBJ2-4
clone_size: .
cdr3_aa: CASSKGVAGGGIQYF
cdr3_nt: TGTGCCAGCAGCAAAGGTGTGGCAGGGGGAGGGATTCAGTACTTC

v_call: TRBV11-2
d_call: TRBD1
j_call: TRBJ2-7
clone_size: .
cdr3_aa: CASSPIKRQGVYEQYF
cdr3_nt: TGTGCCAGCAGCCCAATTAAAAGACAGGGGGTCTACGAGCAGTACTTC

v_call: TRBV7-2
d_call: TRBD1
j_call: TRBJ1-1
clone_size: .
cdr3_aa: CASSSPTGRLNTEAFF
cdr3_nt: TGTGCCAGCAGCTCCCCGACAGGGCGGTTGAACACTGAAGCTTTCTTT

v_call: TRBV5-1
d_call: .
j_call: TRBJ2-5
clone_size: .
cdr3_aa: CASSLLRGETQYF
cdr3_nt: TGCGCCAGCAGCTTACTACGGGGGGAGACCCAGTACTTC

v_call: TRBV2
d_call: TRBD2
j_call: TRBJ2-5
clone_size: .
cdr3_aa: CASSEKGLSRETQYF
cdr3_nt: TGTGCCAGCAGTGAAAAGGGACTAAGCCGAGAGACCCAGTACTTC

v_call: TRBV5-4
d_call: .
j_call: TRBJ2-7
clone_size: .
cdr3_aa: CASSLDREGEQYF
cdr3_nt: TGTGCCAGCAGCCTCGATCGAGAAGGCGAGCAGTACTTC

v_call: TRBV19
d_call: TRBD2
j_call: TRBJ2-1
clone_size: .
cdr3_aa: CASSKSGRAGEQFF
cdr3_nt: TGTGCCAGTAGTAAGAGCGGGAGGGCCGGTGAGCAGTTCTTC

v_call: TRBV6-5
d_call: .
j_call: TRBJ1-3
clone_size: .
cdr3_aa: CASSRGVWGNTIYF
cdr3_nt: TGTGCCAGCAGTCGAGGGGTATGGGGAAACACCATATATTTT

v_call: TRBV19
d_call: .
j_call: TRBJ1-5
clone_size: .
cdr3_aa: CASSIEWQSVQVGNQPQHF
cdr3_nt: TGTGCCAGTAGTATAGAGTGGCAGTCCGTCCAGGTGGGTAATCAGCCCCAGCATTTT

v_call: TRBV7-9
d_call: .
j_call: TRBJ1-5
clone_size: .
cdr3_aa: CASSSTAAHSNQPQHF
cdr3_nt: TGTGCCAGCAGCTCAACGGCAGCCCATAGCAATCAGCCCCAGCATTTT

v_call: TRBV11-2
d_call: .
j_call: TRBJ1-4
clone_size: .
cdr3_aa: CASSRNREYEKLFF
cdr3_nt: TGTGCCAGCAGCCGGAACAGGGAGTATGAAAAACTGTTTTTT

v_call: TRBV18
d_call: TRBD2
j_call: TRBJ2-7
clone_size: few
cdr3_aa: CASSPPVMGGEQYF
cdr3_nt: TGTGCCAGCTCACCCCCCGTGATGGGGGGGGAGCAGTACTTC

v_call: TRBV30
d_call: TRBD2
j_call: TRBJ2-7
clone_size: .
cdr3_aa: CAWSPGTSGSYEQYF
cdr3_nt: TGTGCCTGGAGTCCCGGGACTAGCGGATCCTACGAGCAGTACTTC